This entry is about one TCR beta chain. As yet, its antigen is unknown. These data are taken from a study of cytomegalovirus exposure and HLA in healthy donors. This CDR3 comprises 13 residues. Germline loops: CDR1 GTSNPN, CDR2 SVGIG (reference sequence). V lost 3 bases and J 8 bases, leaving 14 bases between the germline ends. Study outcomes and limitations: Diagnosis of cytomegalovirus status made by the classifier reportedly showed high specificity and sensitivity.

In the PCR, 60 Vbeta and 13 Jbeta primers were used. The repertoire was sequenced with immunoSEQ multiplex PCR; TCRdb's copy has only in-frame clones and lacks some. The sample table includes roughly 120,000 clones. V is TRBV30 and J is TRBJ2-1, with D uncertain. The specimen sequenced was PBMCs. The TCR comes from a man between 25 and 39 years old in good health and CMV-seronegative. This CDR3 is CAWRKNELHEQFF. The CDR3 DNA is TGTGCCTGGAGGAAGAATGAGCTCCATGAGCAGTTCTTC.